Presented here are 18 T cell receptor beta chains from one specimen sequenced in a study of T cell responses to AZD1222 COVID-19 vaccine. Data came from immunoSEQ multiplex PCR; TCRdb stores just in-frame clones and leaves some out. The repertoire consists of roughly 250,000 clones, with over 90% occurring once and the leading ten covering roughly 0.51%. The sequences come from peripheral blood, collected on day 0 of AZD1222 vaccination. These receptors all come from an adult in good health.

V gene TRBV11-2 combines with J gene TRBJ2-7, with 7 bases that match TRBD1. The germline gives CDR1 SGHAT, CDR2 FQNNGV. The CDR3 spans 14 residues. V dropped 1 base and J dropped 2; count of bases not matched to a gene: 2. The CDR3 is CASSLVDRAYEQYF. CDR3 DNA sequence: TGTGCCAGCAGCTTAGTAGACAGGGCCTACGAGCAGTACTTC.

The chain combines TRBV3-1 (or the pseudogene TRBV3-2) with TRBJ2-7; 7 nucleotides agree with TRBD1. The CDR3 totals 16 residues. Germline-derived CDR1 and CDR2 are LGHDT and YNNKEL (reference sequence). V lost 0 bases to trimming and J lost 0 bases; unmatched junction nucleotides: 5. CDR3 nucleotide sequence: TGTGCCAGCAGCCAAGATCTGGGGACAGCCTCCTACGAGCAGTACTTC. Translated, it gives CASSQDLGTASYEQYF.

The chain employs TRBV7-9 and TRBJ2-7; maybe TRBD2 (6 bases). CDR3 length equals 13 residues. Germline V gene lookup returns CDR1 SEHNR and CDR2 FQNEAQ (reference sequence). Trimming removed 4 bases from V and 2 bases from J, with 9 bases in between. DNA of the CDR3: TGTGCCAGCAGCTCGCCGGGGGCCTACGAGCAGTACTTC. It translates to CASSSPGAYEQYF.

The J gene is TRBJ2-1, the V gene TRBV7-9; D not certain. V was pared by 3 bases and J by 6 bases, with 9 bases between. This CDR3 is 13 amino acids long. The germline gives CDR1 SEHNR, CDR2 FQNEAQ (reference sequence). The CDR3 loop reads CASSFRLTNEQFF. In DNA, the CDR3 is TGTGCCAGCAGCTTTCGGCTTACCAATGAGCAGTTCTTC. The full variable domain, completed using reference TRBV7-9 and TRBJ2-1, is DTGVSQNPRHKITKRGQNVTFRCDPISEHNRLYWYRQTLGQGPEFLTYFQNEAQLEKSRLLSDRFSAERPKGSFSTLEIQRTEQGDSAMYLCASSFRLTNEQFFGPGTRLTVL.

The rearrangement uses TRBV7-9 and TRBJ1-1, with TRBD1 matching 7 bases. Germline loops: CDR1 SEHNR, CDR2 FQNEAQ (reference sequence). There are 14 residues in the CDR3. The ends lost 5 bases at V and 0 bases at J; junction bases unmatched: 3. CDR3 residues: CASSEGQMNTEAFF. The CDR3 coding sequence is TGTGCCAGCAGCGAGGGACAGATGAACACTGAAGCTTTCTTT.

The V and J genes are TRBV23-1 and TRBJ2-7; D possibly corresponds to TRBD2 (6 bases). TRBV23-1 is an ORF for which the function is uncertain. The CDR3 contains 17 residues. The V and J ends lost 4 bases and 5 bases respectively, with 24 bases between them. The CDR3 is CASSLGELASYLHEQYF. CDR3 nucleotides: TGCGCCAGCAGTCTCGGAGAGCTAGCGTCCTATCTCCACGAGCAGTACTTC.

CDR3 loop: CASSLLGRSNQPQHF. In DNA form, the CDR3 reads TGTGCCAGCAGTTTATTAGGGAGAAGCAATCAGCCCCAGCATTTT. The V and J genes are TRBV28 and TRBJ1-5; D gene unclear. Germline V gene lookup returns CDR1 MDHEN and CDR2 SYDVKM. Trimming stripped 1 base from V and 1 base from J, with 8 bases between. The CDR3 loop spans 15 amino acids.

The CDR3, as DNA: TGTGCCAGCAGTGAACCCGGGACAGGGCTCCCCTACAATGAGCAGTTCTTC. Translation gives CASSEPGTGLPYNEQFF. The chain employs TRBV25-1 and TRBJ2-1; TRBD1 aligns across 9 bases. With 2 bases clipped from V and 2 bases from J, the junction kept 7 bases outside the gene matches. This CDR3 contains 17 residues. The V gene's germline CDR1 is MGHDK and CDR2 SYGVNS.

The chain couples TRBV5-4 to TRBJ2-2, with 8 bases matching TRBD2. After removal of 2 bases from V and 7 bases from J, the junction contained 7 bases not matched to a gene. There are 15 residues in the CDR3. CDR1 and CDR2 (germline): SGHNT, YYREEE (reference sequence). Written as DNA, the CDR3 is TGTGCCAGCAGCTTCCCGGGGGGGCCCGGCGGGGAGCTGTTTTTT. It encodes CASSFPGGPGGELFF.

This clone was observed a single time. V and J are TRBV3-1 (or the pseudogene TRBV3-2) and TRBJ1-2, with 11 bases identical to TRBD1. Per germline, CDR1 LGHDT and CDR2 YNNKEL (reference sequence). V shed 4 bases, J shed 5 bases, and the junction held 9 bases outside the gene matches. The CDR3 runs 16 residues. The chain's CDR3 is CASSPGTGGYWYGYTF. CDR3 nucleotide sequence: TGTGCCAGCAGCCCCGGGACAGGGGGTTATTGGTATGGCTACACCTTC.

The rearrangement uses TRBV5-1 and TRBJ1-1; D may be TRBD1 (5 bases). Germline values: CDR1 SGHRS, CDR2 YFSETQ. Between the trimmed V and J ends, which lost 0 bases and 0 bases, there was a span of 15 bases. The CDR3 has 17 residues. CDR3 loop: CASSLGGTPAMNTEAFF. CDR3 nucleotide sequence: TGCGCCAGCAGCTTGGGGGGGACCCCAGCCATGAACACTGAAGCTTTCTTT.

CDR3 in amino acids: CASSYREGYGYTF. The CDR3, as DNA: TGTGCCAGCAGTTACAGGGAGGGCTATGGCTACACCTTC. The chain has TRBV6-5 and TRBJ1-2; D is unresolved. Germline CDR1 is MNHEY and CDR2 is SVGAGI. There are 13 residues in the CDR3. Trimming stripped 2 bases from V and 4 bases from J, with 8 bases between.

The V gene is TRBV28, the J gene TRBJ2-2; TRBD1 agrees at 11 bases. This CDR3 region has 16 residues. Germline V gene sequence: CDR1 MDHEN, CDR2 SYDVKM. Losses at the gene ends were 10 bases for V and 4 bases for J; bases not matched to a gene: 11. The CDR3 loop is CATLLRDRGGTGELFF. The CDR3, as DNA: TGTGCCACTTTACTACGGGACAGGGGGGGCACCGGGGAGCTGTTTTTT.

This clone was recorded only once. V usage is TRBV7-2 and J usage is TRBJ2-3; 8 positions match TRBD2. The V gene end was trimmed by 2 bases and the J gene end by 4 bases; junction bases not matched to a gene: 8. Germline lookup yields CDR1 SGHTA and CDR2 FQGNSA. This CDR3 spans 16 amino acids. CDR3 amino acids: CASSLNGRAAADTQYF. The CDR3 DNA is TGTGCCAGCAGCTTAAACGGGAGGGCGGCCGCAGATACGCAGTATTTT.

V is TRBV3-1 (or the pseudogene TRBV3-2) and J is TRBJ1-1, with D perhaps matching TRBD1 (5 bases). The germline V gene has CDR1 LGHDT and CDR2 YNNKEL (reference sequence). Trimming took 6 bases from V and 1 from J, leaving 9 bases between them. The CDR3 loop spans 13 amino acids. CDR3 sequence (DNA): TGTGCCAGCAGTTACCAGGGGAACACTGAAGCTTTCTTT. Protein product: CASSYQGNTEAFF.

CDR3 region: CASRAGLSYEQYF. The DNA of the CDR3 is TGCGCCAGCAGGGCAGGGTTGTCCTACGAGCAGTACTTC. The gene calls are TRBV5-1 and TRBJ2-7, with D perhaps matching TRBD1 (5 bases). This CDR3 spans 13 amino acids. The ends were cut back, 5 bases at V and 1 base at J, with 10 bases in the middle. Germline lookup yields CDR1 SGHRS and CDR2 YFSETQ.

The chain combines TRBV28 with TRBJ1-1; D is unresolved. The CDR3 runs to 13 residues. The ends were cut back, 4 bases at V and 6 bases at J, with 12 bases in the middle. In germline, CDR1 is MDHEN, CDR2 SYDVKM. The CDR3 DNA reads TGTGCCAGCAGTTACCCTCTACGGTCTGAAGCTTTCTTT. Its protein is CASSYPLRSEAFF.

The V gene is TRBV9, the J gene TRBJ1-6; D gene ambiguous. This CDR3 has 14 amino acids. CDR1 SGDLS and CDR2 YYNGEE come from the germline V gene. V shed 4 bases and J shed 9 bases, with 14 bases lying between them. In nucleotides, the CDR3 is TGTGCCAGCAGCTCGGCTGGATTGGGTTCACCCCTCCACTTT. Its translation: CASSSAGLGSPLHF.